These T cell receptor beta chains were read from a single sample in a study of T cell responses to AZD1222 COVID-19 vaccine. Assay: immunoSEQ multiplex PCR; the TCRdb copy retains only in-frame clones and omits some. The sample gives about 130,000 clones, around nine tenths of which show up once; around 5.8% is in the top ten. The sample consisted of peripheral blood, taken on day 0 of AZD1222 vaccination. The receptors come from an adult in good health. The CDR3 runs from the conserved cysteine through the conserved F or W. Fields, in order: J gene, clone size, V gene, D gene, CDR3 protein, CDR3 DNA. A D gene is named only where the DNA matches it firmly. Not all rows give a size; the values are once, few, many and, for expanded clones, a class.

>TRBJ1-2|once|TRBV5-1|.
CASSLKVRRYGYTF
TGCGCCAGCAGCTTGAAGGTAAGACGCTATGGCTACACCTTC
>TRBJ1-5|once|TRBV9|.
CASSVRGNQPQHF
TGTGCCAGCAGCGTTCGGGGGAATCAGCCCCAGCATTTT
>TRBJ1-5|.|TRBV6-1|.
CASSEAGVYSNQPQHF
TGTGCCAGCAGTGAAGCGGGAGTTTATAGCAATCAGCCCCAGCATTTT
>TRBJ2-3|.|TRBV11-2|.
CASSLTDTQYF
TGTGCCAGCAGCTTAACGGATACGCAGTATTTT
>TRBJ2-5|once|TRBV3-1/TRBV3-2|TRBD2
CASSRAGGETQYF
TGTGCCAGCAGCCGAGCGGGGGGGGAGACCCAGTACTTC
>TRBJ2-1|.|TRBV6-6|TRBD2
CASSYSSGGRDEQFF
TGTGCCAGCAGTTACTCGTCGGGGGGGAGGGATGAGCAGTTCTTC
>TRBJ1-4|.|TRBV3-1/TRBV3-2|.
CASRDTSSEKLFF
TGTGCCAGCAGAGATACGTCCTCCGAAAAACTGTTTTTT
>TRBJ1-2|.|TRBV28|TRBD1
CASGKTGANYGYTF
TGTGCCAGCGGGAAGACAGGGGCTAACTATGGCTACACCTTC
>TRBJ2-4|.|TRBV15|.
CATSRHEAKNIQYF
TGTGCCACCAGCAGACATGAAGCCAAAAACATTCAGTACTTC
>TRBJ2-1|.|TRBV19|.
CASSRSAPHYNEQFF
TGTGCCAGTAGTCGATCCGCGCCCCACTACAATGAGCAGTTCTTC
>TRBJ2-1|.|TRBV15|TRBD1
CATSRAPPRTGNNEQFF
TGTGCCACCAGCAGAGCCCCACCTAGGACAGGGAACAATGAGCAGTTCTTC
>TRBJ1-1|.|TRBV7-9|.
CASYDGGFRAFF
TGTGCCAGCTATGACGGTGGGTTCAGGGCTTTCTTT
>TRBJ2-7|.|TRBV30|TRBD1
CALDQGAEEQYF
TGTGCCCTTGATCAGGGGGCCGAAGAGCAGTACTTC
>TRBJ2-5|.|TRBV3-1/TRBV3-2|TRBD1
CASSYRGRQETQYF
TGTGCCAGCAGCTACAGGGGCAGACAAGAGACCCAGTACTTC
>TRBJ1-6|.|TRBV28|TRBD1
CASTVGQGDNSPLHF
TGTGCCAGCACGGTGGGGCAGGGGGATAATTCACCCCTCCACTTT
>TRBJ2-7|.|TRBV3-1/TRBV3-2|.
CASSQIRAHEQYF
TGTGCCAGCAGCCAAATCAGGGCCCACGAGCAGTACTTC